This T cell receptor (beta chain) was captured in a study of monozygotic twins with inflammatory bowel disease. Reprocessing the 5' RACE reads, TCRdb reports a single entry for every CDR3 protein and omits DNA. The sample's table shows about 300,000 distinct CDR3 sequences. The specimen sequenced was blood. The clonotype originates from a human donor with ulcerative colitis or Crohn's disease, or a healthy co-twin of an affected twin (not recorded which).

The CDR3 spells CASSARTDNPQETQYF. V usage is TRBV7-2 and J usage is TRBJ2-5; as DNA is missing, the TRBD1 call by TCRdb cannot be tested. Germline lookup yields CDR1 SGHTA and CDR2 FQGNSA. This CDR3 is 16 amino acids long.